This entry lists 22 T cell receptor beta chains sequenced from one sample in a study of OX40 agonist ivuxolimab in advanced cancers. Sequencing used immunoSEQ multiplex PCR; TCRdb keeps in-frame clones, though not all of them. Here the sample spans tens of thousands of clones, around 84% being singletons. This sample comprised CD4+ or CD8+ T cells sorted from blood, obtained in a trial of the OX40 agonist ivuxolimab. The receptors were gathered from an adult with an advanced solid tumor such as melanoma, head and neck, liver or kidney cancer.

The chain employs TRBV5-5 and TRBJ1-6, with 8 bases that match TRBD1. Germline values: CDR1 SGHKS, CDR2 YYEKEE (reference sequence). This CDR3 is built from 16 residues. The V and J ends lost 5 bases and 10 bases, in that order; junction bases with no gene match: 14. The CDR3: CASRYGTGGGQSPLHF. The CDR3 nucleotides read TGTGCCAGCAGATACGGGACAGGCGGGGGCCAATCACCCCTCCACTTT.

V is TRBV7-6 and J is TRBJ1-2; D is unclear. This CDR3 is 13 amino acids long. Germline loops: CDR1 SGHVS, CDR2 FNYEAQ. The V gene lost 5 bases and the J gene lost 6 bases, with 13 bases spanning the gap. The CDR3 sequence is CASSLEAYDGYTF. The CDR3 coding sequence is TGTGCCAGCAGCCTCGAGGCCTACGATGGCTACACCTTC.

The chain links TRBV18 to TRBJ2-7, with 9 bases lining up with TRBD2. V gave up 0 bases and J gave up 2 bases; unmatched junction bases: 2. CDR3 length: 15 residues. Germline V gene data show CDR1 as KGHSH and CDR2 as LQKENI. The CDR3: CASSPPASGAYEQYF. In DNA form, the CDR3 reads TGTGCCAGCTCACCACCTGCTAGCGGGGCCTACGAGCAGTACTTC.

The DNA of the CDR3 is TGTGCCAGCAGCTTAGATGGGACTAGTAGAAATGAGCAGTTCTTC. This gives the protein CASSLDGTSRNEQFF. The chain uses TRBV7-2 and TRBJ2-1, with 8 bases that match TRBD2. Germline V CDR1 and CDR2: SGHTA, FQGNSA. The CDR3 consists of 15 residues. J gave up 7 bases and V 1 base, and 6 bases lay outside the gene matches.

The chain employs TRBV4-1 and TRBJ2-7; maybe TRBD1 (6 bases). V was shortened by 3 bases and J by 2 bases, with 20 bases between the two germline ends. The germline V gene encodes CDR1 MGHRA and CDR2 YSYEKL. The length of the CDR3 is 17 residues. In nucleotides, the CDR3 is TGCGCCAGCAGCCAGCCTATAAGGGGACAACGAACCTACGAGCAGTACTTC. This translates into CASSQPIRGQRTYEQYF.

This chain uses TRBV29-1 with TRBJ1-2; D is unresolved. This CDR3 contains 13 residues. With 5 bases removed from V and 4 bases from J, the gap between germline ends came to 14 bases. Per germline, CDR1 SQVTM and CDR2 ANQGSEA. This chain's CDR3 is CSVRRRTSYGYTF. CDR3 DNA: TGCAGCGTTCGGAGGCGAACCAGCTATGGCTACACCTTC.

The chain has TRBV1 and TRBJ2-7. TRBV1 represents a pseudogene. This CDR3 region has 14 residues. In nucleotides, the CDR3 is TGCACCAGCAGCCAATTTCTCGGATCCTACGAGCAGTACTTC. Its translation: CTSSQFLGSYEQYF.

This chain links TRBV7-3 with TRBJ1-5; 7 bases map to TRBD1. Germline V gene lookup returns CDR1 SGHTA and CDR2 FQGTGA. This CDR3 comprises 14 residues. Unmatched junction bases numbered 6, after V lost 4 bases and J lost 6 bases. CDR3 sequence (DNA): TGTGCCAGCAGCTCCTCAGGGGGGCGTCAGCCCCAGCATTTT. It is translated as CASSSSGGRQPQHF.

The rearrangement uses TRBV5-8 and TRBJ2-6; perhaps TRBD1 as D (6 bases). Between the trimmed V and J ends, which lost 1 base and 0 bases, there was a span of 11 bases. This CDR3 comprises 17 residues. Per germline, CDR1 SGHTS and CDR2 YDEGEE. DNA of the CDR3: TGTGCCAGCAGCTTGACAGGGTCTTCCTCTGGGGCCAACGTCCTGACTTTC. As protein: CASSLTGSSSGANVLTF. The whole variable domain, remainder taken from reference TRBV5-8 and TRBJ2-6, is EAGVTQSPTHLIKTRGQQATLRCSPISGHTSVYWYQQALGLGLQFLLWYDEGEERNRGNFPPRFSGRQFPNYSSELNVNALELEDSALYLCASSLTGSSSGANVLTFGAGSRLTVL.

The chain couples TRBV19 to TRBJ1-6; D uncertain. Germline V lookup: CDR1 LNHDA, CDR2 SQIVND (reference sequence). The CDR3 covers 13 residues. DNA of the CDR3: TGTGCGAGTCGGCTCTCCTATAATTCACCCCTCCACTTT. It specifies CASRLSYNSPLHF.

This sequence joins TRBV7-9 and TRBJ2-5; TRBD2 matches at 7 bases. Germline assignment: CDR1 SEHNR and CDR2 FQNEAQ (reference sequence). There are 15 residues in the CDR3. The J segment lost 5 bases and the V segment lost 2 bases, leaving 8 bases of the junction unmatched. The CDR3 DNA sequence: TGTGCCAGCAGCTTAAGGGACTTGGGGGGGGAGACCCAGTACTTC. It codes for CASSLRDLGGETQYF. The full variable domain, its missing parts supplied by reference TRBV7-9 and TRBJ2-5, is DTGVSQNPRHKITKRGQNVTFRCDPISEHNRLYWYRQTLGQGPEFLTYFQNEAQLEKSRLLSDRFSAERPKGSFSTLEIQRTEQGDSAMYLCASSLRDLGGETQYFGPGTRLLVL.

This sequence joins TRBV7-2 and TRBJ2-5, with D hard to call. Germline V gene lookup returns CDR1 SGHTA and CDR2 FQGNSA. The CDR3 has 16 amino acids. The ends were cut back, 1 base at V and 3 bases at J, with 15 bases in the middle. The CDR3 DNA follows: TGTGCCAGCAGCTTAGTGTTGGGCCACAAAAAAGAGACCCAGTACTTC. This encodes CASSLVLGHKKETQYF.

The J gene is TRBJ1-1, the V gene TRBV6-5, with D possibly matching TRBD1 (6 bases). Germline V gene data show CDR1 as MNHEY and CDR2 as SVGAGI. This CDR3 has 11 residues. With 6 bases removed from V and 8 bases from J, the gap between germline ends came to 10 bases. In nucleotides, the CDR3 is TGTGCCAGCAGGGGGGCGGGCGAAGCTTTCTTT. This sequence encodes CASRGAGEAFF.

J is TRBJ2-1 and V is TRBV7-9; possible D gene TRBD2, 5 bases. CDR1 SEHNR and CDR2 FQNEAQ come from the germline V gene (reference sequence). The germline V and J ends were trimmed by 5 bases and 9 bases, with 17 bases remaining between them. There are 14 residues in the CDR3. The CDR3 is CASSPTIEGTEQFF. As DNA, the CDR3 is TGTGCCAGCAGCCCAACCATCGAGGGCACTGAGCAGTTCTTC.

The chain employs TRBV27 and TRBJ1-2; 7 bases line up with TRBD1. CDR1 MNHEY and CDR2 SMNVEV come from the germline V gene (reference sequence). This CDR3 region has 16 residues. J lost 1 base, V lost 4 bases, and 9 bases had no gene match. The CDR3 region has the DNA TGTGCCAGCAGTTCCCGCCGGGACAGCCTTAACTATGGCTACACCTTC. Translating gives CASSSRRDSLNYGYTF.

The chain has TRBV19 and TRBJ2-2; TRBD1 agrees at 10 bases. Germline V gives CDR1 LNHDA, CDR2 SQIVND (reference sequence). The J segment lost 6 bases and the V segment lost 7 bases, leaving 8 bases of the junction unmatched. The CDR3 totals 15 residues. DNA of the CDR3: TGTGCCAGTAAATCCGGGACAGGGGCGTCCGGGGAGCTGTTTTTT. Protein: CASKSGTGASGELFF.

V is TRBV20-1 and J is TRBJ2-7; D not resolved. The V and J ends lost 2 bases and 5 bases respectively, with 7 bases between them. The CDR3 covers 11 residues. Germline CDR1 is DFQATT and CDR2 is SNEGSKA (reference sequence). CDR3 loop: CSARLVHEQYF. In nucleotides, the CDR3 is TGCAGTGCTAGACTAGTTCACGAGCAGTACTTC.

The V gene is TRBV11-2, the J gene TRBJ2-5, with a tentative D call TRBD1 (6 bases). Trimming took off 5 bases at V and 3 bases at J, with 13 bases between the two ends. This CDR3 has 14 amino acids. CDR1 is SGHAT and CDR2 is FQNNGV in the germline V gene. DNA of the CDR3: TGTGCCAGCAGCCTTGACAGGCATAAAGAGACCCAGTACTTC. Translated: CASSLDRHKETQYF.

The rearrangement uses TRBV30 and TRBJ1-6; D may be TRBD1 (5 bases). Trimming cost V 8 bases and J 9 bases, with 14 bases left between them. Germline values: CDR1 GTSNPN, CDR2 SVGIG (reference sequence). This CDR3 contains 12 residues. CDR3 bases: TGTGCCGGGACGGCAGGGAGTTCACCCCTCCACTTT. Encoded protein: CAGTAGSSPLHF.

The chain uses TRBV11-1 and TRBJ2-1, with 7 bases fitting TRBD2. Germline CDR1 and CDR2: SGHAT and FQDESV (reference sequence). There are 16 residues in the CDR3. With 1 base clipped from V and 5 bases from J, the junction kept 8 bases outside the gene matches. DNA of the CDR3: TGTGCCAGCAGCTTAGGAGCGGGAAGGGACCACAATGAGCAGTTCTTC. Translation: CASSLGAGRDHNEQFF.

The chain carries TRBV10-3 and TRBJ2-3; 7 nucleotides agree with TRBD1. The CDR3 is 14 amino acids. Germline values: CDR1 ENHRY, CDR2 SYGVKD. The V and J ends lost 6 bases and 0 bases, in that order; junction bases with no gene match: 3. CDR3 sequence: CAIRTGQSTDTQYF. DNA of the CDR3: TGTGCCATCAGGACAGGGCAAAGCACAGATACGCAGTATTTT.

The CDR3 region is CASSYSQGSGYGYTF. As DNA, the CDR3 is TGTGCCAGCAGTTACTCTCAGGGATCCGGGTATGGCTACACCTTC. This chain uses TRBV6-5 with TRBJ1-2, with TRBD1 as a possible D gene (5 bases). Trimming cost V 0 bases and J 5 bases, with 13 bases left between them. The V gene's germline CDR1 is MNHEY and CDR2 SVGAGI. The CDR3 sequence is 15 residues long.